This TCR beta chain was identified during a study of radiotherapy plus CTLA-4 blockade in lung cancer. Study conclusions and caveats: Tumor-origin TCR clones grew in blood after radiotherapy plus ipilimumab.

Germline CDR1 reads MDHEN; CDR2 reads SYDVKM. The V gene lost 4 bases and the J gene lost 6 bases, with 10 bases spanning the gap. The CDR3 runs to 13 residues. Produced via immunoSEQ multiplex PCR; TCRdb's table is partial and in-frame only. The data contain 80,000 to 95,000 clones, roughly 80% of them singletons. Remarks on this clone: The antigen remains unidentified.

Focal radiation with ipilimumab CTLA-4 blockade was given to patients with chemo-refractory metastatic non-small-cell lung cancer. The receptor was isolated from a human donor with non-small cell lung cancer that progressed on radiotherapy plus ipilimumab. The sample consisted of peripheral blood, taken from a patient treated with radiotherapy plus ipilimumab. The V gene is TRBV28, the J gene TRBJ1-5, with unresolved D. This CDR3 reads CASSSGISQPQHF. The CDR3, as DNA: TGTGCCAGCAGTTCAGGAATTTCTCAGCCCCAGCATTTT.